This entry concerns a single T cell receptor (beta chain). Germline trimming cut 4 bases from V and 6 bases from J; bases unmatched to any gene: 8. Germline assignment: CDR1 SGHDN and CDR2 FVKESK. The CDR3 runs to 15 residues. The sample is drawn from a study of T cell changes during pregnancy in multiple sclerosis. TCRdb keeps only in-frame clones here, not all; method: immunoSEQ multiplex PCR. This table has around 49,000 clones, around 90% appearing once. This clonotype was sampled from a female donor in good health, enrolled as a control in a pregnancy study. This rearrangement joins TRBV14 to TRBJ2-7, with 11 bases lining up with TRBD2. The material sequenced was peripheral blood, taken after pregnancy. The DNA of the CDR3 is TGTGCCAGCAGCCCCATGGCACTAGCGGGGGTCGAGCAGTACTTC. Translated: CASSPMALAGVEQYF.